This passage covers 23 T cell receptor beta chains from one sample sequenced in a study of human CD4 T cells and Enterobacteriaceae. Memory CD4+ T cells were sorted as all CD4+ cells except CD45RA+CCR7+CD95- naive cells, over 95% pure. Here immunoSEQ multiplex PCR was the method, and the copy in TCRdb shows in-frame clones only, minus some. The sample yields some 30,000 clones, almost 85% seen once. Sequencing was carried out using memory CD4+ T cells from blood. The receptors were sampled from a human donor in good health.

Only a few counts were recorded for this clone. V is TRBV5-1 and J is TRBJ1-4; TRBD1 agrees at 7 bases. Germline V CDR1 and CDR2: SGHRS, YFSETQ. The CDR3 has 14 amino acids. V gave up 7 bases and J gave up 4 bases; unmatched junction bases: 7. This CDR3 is CASSTGQDNEKLFF. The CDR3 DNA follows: TGCGCCAGCTCCACTGGACAGGATAATGAAAAACTGTTTTTT.

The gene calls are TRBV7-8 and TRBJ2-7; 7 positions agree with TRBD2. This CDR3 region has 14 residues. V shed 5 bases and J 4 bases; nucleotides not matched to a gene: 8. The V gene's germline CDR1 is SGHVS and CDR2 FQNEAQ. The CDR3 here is CASSLRTRSYEQYF. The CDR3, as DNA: TGTGCCAGCAGCCTAAGGACTAGATCGTACGAGCAGTACTTC.

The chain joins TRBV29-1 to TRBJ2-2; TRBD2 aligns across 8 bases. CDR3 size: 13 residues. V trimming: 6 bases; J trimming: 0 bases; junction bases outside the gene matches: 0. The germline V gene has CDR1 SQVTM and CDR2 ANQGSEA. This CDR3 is CSVLAANTGELFF. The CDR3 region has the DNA TGCAGCGTACTAGCGGCGAACACCGGGGAGCTGTTTTTT.

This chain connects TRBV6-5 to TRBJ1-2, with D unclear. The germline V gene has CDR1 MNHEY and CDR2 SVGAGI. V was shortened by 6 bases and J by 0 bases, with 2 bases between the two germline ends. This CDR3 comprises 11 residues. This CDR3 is CASSSNYGYTF. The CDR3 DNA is TGTGCCAGCAGCTCTAACTATGGCTACACCTTC.

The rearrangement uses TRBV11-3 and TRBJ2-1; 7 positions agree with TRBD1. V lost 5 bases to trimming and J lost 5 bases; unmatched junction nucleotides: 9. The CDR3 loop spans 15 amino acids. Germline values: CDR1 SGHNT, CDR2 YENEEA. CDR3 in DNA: TGTGCCAGCAGCCGAACCGGGACAGCCAACAATGAGCAGTTCTTC. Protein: CASSRTGTANNEQFF.

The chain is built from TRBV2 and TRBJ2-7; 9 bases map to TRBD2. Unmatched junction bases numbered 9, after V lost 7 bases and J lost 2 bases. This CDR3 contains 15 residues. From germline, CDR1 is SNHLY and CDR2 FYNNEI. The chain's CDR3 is CASTRETSGPYEQYF. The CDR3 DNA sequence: TGTGCCAGCACGAGGGAGACTAGCGGTCCCTACGAGCAGTACTTC.

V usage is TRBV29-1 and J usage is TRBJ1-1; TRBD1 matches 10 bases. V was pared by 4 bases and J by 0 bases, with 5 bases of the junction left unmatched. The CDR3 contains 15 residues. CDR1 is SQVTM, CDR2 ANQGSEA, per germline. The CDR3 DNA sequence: TGCAGCGTTGTAAGGGACAGGGGAATGAACACTGAAGCTTTCTTT. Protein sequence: CSVVRDRGMNTEAFF.

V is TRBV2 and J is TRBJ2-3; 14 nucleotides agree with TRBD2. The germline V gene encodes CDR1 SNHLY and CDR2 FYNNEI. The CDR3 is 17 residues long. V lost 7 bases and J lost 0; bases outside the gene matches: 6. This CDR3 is CASTPGTSGRSTDTQYF. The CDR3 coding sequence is TGTGCCAGCACCCCCGGGACTAGCGGGAGAAGCACAGATACGCAGTATTTT.

CDR3 coding DNA: TGTGCCAGCGATAGGGGTCGCGGCACTGAAGCTTTCTTT. Translating gives CASDRGRGTEAFF. This rearrangement joins TRBV5-6 to TRBJ1-1; perhaps TRBD1 as D (5 bases). The CDR3 consists of 13 residues. V dropped 7 bases and J dropped 4 bases, with 14 bases sitting between them. Germline CDR1 and CDR2: SGHDT and YYEEEE.

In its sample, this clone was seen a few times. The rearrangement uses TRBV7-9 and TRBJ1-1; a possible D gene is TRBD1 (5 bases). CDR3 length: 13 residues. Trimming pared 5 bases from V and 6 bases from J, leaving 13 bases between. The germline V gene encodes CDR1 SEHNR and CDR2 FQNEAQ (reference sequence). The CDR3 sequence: CASSPGGRAEAFF. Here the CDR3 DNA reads TGTGCCAGCAGCCCCGGGGGTCGGGCTGAAGCTTTCTTT.

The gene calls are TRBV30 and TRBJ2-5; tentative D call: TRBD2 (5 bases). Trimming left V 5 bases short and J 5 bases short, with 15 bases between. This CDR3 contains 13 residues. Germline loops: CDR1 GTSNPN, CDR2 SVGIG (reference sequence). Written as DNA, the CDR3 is TGTGCCTGGGGAAGGGAGTCGGAGGAGACCCAGTACTTC. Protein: CAWGRESEETQYF.

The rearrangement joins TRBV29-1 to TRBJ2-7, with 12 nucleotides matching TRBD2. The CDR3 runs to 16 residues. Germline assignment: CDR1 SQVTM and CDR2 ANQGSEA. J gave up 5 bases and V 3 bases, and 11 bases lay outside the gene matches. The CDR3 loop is CSVDLAGTSGYNEQYF. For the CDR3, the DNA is TGCAGCGTTGACCTAGCCGGGACTAGCGGGTATAACGAGCAGTACTTC.

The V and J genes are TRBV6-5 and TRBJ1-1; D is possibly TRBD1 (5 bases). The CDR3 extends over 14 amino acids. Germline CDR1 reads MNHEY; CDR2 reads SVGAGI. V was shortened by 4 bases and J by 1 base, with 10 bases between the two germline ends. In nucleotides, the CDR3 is TGTGCCAGCAGTTTACAGGCGGCGAACACTGAAGCTTTCTTT. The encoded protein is CASSLQAANTEAFF.

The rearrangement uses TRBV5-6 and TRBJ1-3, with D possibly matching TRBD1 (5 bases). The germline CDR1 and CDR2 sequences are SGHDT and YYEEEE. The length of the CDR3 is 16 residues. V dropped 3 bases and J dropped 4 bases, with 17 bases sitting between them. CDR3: CASSSALDSLGNTIYF. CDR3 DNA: TGTGCCAGCAGCTCGGCACTTGACAGCTTAGGAAACACCATATATTTT.

The CDR3 sequence: CASSLLSGLQETQYF. The DNA for the CDR3 is TGTGCCAGCAGCTTACTTTCGGGACTGCAAGAGACCCAGTACTTC. This rearrangement joins TRBV7-7 to TRBJ2-5; weak D call: TRBD2 (6 bases). The V end was cut by 2 bases, the J end by 2 bases, with 12 bases between. Germline loops: CDR1 SSHAT, CDR2 FNYEAQ (reference sequence). CDR3 size: 15 residues.

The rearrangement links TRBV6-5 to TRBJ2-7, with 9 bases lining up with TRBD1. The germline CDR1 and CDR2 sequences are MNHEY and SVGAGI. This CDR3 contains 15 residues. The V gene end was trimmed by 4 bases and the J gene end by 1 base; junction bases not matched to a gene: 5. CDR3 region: CASSSGTGRSYEQYF. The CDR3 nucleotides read TGTGCCAGCAGTTCCGGGACAGGGAGATCCTACGAGCAGTACTTC.

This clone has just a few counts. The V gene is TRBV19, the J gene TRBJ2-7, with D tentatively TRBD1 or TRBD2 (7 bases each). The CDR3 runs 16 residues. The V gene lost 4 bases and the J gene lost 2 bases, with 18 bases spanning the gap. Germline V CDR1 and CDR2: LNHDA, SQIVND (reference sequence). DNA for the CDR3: TGTGCCAGTAGTAGAAGCCCCAGGGGGGGGACCTACGAGCAGTACTTC. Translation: CASSRSPRGGTYEQYF.

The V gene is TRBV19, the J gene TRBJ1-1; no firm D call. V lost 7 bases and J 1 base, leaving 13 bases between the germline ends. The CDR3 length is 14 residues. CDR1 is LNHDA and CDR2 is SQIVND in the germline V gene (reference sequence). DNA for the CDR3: TGTGCCAGTACTCCCCCAGGTGGGAACACTGAAGCTTTCTTT. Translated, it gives CASTPPGGNTEAFF.

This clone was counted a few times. CDR3 sequence: CASGQGGNYGYTF. CDR3 bases: TGTGCCAGCGGACAGGGAGGGAACTATGGCTACACCTTC. This sequence joins TRBV6-6 and TRBJ1-2; 8 bases map to TRBD1. Germline CDR1 and CDR2: MNHNY and SVGAGI (reference sequence). Unmatched junction bases numbered 4, after V lost 8 bases and J lost 2 bases. There are 13 residues in the CDR3.

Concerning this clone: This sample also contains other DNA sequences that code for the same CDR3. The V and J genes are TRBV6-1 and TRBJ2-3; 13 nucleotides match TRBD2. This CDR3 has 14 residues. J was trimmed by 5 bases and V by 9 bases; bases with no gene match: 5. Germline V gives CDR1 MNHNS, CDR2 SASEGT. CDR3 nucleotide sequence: TGTGCCAGTCGACTAGCGGGAGGTGGAGATACGCAGTATTTT. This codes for CASRLAGGGDTQYF.

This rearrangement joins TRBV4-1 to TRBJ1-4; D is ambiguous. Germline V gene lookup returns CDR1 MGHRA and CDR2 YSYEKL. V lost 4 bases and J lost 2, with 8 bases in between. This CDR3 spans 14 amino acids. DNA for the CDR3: TGCGCCAGCAGCCGTTTGGGGACTAATGAAAAACTGTTTTTT. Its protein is CASSRLGTNEKLFF.

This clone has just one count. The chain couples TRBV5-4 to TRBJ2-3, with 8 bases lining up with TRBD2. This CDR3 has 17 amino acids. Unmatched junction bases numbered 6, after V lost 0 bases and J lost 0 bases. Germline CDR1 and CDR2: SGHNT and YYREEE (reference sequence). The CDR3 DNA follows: TGTGCCAGCAGCTTGGGGGGGCGCGGGAGGAGCACAGATACGCAGTATTTT. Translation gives CASSLGGRGRSTDTQYF.

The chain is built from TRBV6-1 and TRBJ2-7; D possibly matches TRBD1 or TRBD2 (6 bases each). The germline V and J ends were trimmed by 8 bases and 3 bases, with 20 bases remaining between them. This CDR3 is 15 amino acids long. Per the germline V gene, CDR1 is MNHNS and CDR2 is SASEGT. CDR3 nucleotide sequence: TGTGCCAGCGTTGGGGGGCCCATCGTGATCTACGAGCAGTACTTC. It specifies CASVGGPIVIYEQYF.